This is a list of T cell receptor beta chains from one sample in a study of control samples from healthy donors and cancer patients. The repertoire was sequenced with immunoSEQ multiplex PCR; TCRdb's copy has only in-frame clones and lacks some. The profile covers roughly 150,000 clones, with roughly 92% appearing a single time and 2% to 2.5% taken by the ten largest. The sequenced sample was blood. All receptors come from a man aged 45-65 years in good health. The CDR3 runs from the conserved cysteine through the conserved F or W. The D gene is left open where the match is weak. A clone size is listed for some rows: how often the clone was seen (once, few, many), or a class if it is expanded.

>14|NA|TRBV7-2|NA|TRBJ2-5
CASRPGLSQETQYF
TGTGCCAGCAGGCCGGGACTCTCACAAGAGACCCAGTACTTC
>17|TRBD2|TRBV23-1|NA|TRBJ2-1
CASSQSPLAGDYNEQFF
TGCGCCAGCAGTCAATCGCCCCTAGCGGGAGACTACAATGAGCAGTTCTTC
>15|TRBD1|TRBV5-1|NA|TRBJ1-5
CASNLGTGSNQPQHF
TGCGCCAGCAACTTGGGGACAGGTAGCAATCAGCCCCAGCATTTT
>17|NA|TRBV21-1|NA|TRBJ2-5
CASSKVGKGSGSEAQYF
NA
>16|TRBD2|TRBV15|NA|TRBJ2-2
CATSRLAGPNTGELFF
TGTGCCACCAGCAGACTAGCGGGACCGAACACCGGGGAGCTGTTTTTT
>12|NA|TRBV11-2|NA|TRBJ1-1
CASSLTRTEAFF
TGTGCCAGCAGCTTAACTAGGACTGAAGCTTTCTTT
>14|NA|TRBV7-2|NA|TRBJ2-5
CASSLLAGLETQYF
TGTGCCAGCAGCTTGTTGGCGGGGTTGGAGACCCAGTACTTC
>11|NA|TRBV18|NA|TRBJ2-5
CASSPKETQYF
TGTGCCAGCTCACCCAAAGAGACCCAGTACTTC
>15|NA|TRBV24-1|NA|TRBJ2-2
CATSDSTSLAGELFF
TGTGCCACCAGTGATTCAACTAGCTTGGCCGGGGAGCTGTTTTTT
>15|TRBD2|TRBV3-1/TRBV3-2|NA|TRBJ2-3
CASSRTSGRVDTQYF
TGTGCCAGCAGCAGGACTAGCGGGAGGGTAGATACGCAGTATTTT
>12|NA|TRBV14|NA|TRBJ2-4
CASSQASTIQYF
TGTGCCAGCAGCCAGGCGTCTACCATTCAGTACTTC
>14|TRBD1|TRBV28|NA|TRBJ1-5
CASSDRQGRRPQHF
TGTGCCAGCAGTGACCGACAGGGAAGGCGGCCCCAGCATTTT
>17|TRBD2|TRBV7-9|NA|TRBJ2-3
CASSPWGGRAGTGTQYF
TGTGCCAGCAGCCCATGGGGCGGGAGGGCCGGGACCGGTACGCAGTATTTT
>14|TRBD1|TRBV6-5|NA|TRBJ2-5
CASSKDRGRETQYF
TGTGCCAGCAGTAAGGACAGGGGACGCGAGACCCAGTACTTC
>16|TRBD2|TRBV2|once|TRBJ2-5
CASSLPGAGYQETQYF
TGTGCCAGCAGCCTTCCAGGAGCGGGATATCAAGAGACCCAGTACTTC
>15|TRBD1|TRBV30|NA|TRBJ1-4
CAWRGQGAGNEKLFF
TGTGCCTGGAGAGGACAGGGGGCGGGGAATGAAAAACTGTTTTTT
>15|TRBD2|TRBV10-3|NA|TRBJ2-1
CATSRRESSYNEQFF
TGTGCCACCTCCCGGCGGGAGAGCTCCTACAATGAGCAGTTCTTC
>16|TRBD2|TRBV6-4|NA|TRBJ2-1
CASSDSASGAGAEQFF
TGTGCCAGCAGTGACTCGGCTAGCGGGGCGGGGGCTGAGCAGTTCTTC